The sequence of this T cell receptor beta chain was determined in a study of neoadjuvant anti-PD-1 for oral cavity cancer. The study, taken as a whole, reports: Higher pretreatment Treg/Th17 ratios tracked higher pretreatment blood clonality.

A remark on this clone: What it binds is not known.

Profiled with immunoSEQ multiplex PCR; TCRdb holds only in-frame clones, not every one. The table lists about 61,000 clones, around 80% of them singletons. V was clipped by 4 bases and J by 9 bases; unmatched bases: 6. Germline-derived CDR1 and CDR2 are MNHNS and SASEGT. The CDR3 runs 13 residues. PBMCs were not maintained or expanded in culture before analysis. The sequencing here drew on PBMCs, taken before nivolumab (anti-PD-1) treatment. This chain uses TRBV6-1 with TRBJ2-1, with 7 nucleotides matching TRBD1. The TCR sequence derives from a person between 40 and 80 years old with oral cavity squamous cell carcinoma. The CDR3 DNA follows: TGTGCCAGCAGTGTTCAGGGGGTGGGTGAGCAGTTCTTC. This codes for CASSVQGVGEQFF.